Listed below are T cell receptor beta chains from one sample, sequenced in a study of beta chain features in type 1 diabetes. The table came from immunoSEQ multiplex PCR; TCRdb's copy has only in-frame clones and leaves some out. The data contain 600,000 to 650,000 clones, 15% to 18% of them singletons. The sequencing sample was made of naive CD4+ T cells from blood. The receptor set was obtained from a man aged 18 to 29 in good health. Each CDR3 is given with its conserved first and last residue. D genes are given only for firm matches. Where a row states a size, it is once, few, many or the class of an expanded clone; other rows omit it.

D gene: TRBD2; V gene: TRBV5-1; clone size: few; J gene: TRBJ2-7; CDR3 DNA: TGCGCCAGCAGCTTGGCCGGGACTAGCGGGAGGCCTTCCGAGCAGTACTTC; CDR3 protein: CASSLAGTSGRPSEQYF
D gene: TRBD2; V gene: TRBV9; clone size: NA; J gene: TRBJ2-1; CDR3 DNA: TGTGCCAGCAGCATAAGACTAGCGGTCTACAATGAGCAGTTCTTC; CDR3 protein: CASSIRLAVYNEQFF
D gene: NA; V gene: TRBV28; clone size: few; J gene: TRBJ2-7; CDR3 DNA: TGTGCCAGCAGAAGACAAGCAAGCGGCTACGAGCAGTACTTC; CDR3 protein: CASRRQASGYEQYF
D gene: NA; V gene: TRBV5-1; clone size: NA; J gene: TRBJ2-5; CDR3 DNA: TGCGCCAGCAGCCCCCCGTTAGGGATTGTGGGAGAGACCCAGTACTTC; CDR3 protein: CASSPPLGIVGETQYF
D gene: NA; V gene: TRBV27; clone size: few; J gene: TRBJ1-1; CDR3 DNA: TGTGCCAGCAGTTTATTTGGAATGAACACTGAAGCTTTCTTT; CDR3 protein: CASSLFGMNTEAFF
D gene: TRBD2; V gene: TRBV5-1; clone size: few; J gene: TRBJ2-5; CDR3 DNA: TGCGCCAGCAGCTCTACTAGCGGCCAAGAGACCCAGTACTTC; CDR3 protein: CASSSTSGQETQYF
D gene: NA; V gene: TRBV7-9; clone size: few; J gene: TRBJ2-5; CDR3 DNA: TGTGCCAGCAGCTTAGGGAGGCGGGGATATCAAGAGACCCAGTACTTC; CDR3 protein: CASSLGRRGYQETQYF
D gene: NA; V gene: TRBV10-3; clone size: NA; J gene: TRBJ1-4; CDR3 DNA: TGTGCCATCAGTGAGTCAAGGACAGCTTATGAAAAACTGTTTTTT; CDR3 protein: CAISESRTAYEKLFF
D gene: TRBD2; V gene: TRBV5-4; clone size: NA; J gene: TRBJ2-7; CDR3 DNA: TGTGCCAGCAGCTTGGAGCTAGCGGGAGGCGAGCAGTACTTC; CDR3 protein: CASSLELAGGEQYF
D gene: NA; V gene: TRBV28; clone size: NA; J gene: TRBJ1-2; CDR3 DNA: TGTGCCAGCAGTTTAAGGGGGATGGGCTTAATCGGCTACACCTTC; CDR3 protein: CASSLRGMGLIGYTF
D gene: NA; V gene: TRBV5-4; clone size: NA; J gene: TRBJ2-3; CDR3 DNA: TGTGCCAGCAGCTCGGACAGTTCTAGCACAGATACGCAGTATTTT; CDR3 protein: CASSSDSSSTDTQYF
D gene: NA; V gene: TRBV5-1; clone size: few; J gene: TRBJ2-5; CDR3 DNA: TGCGCCAGCAGCTTGGATGGTCCACAAGAGACCCAGTACTTC; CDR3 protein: CASSLDGPQETQYF
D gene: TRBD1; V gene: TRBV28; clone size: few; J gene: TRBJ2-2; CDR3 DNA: TGTGCCAGCAGTTTATCTGGACAGGGTTTAGCCGGGGAGCTGTTTTTT; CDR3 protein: CASSLSGQGLAGELFF
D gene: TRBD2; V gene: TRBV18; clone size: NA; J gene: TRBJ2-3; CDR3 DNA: TGTGCCAGCTCGCGACGCGGGACTAGCGGCACAGATACGCAGTATTTT; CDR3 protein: CASSRRGTSGTDTQYF
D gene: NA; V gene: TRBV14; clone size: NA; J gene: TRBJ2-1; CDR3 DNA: TGTGCCAGCAGCCAAGATCTATCAGTAACTAGCTGGGCTAATGAGCAGTTCTTC; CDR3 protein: CASSQDLSVTSWANEQFF
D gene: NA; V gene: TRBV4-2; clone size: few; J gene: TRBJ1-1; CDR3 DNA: TGTGCCAGCAGCCAAGACACTGAAGCTTTCTTT; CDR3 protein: CASSQDTEAFF
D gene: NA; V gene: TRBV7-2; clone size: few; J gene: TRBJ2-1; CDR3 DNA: TGTGCCAGCAGCTTAGGTCTGTGGCAGGGAAGGAGCAATGAGCAGTTCTTC; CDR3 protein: CASSLGLWQGRSNEQFF
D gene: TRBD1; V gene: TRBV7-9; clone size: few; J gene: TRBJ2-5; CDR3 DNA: TGTGCCAGCAGCTTAGGACAGGGGGGCAAAGAGACCCAGTACTTC; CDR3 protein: CASSLGQGGKETQYF
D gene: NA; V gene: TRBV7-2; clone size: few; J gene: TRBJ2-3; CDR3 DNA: TGTGCCAGCAGCTCGCGCACAGATACGCAGTATTTT; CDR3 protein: CASSSRTDTQYF
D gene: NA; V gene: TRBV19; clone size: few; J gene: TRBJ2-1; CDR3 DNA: TGTGCCAGTAGTATTGGACACCTCGCCAATGAGCAGTTCTTC; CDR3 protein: CASSIGHLANEQFF
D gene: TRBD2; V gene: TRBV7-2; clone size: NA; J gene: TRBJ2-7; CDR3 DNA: TGTGCCAGCAGTTTCTGGCCGACTAGCGGTTTGGGGCAGTACTTC; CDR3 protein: CASSFWPTSGLGQYF
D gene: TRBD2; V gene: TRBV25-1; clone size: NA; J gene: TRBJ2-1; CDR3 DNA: TGTGCCAGCAGTGTTCCGGGACTACAATACAATGAGCAGTTCTTC; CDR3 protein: CASSVPGLQYNEQFF
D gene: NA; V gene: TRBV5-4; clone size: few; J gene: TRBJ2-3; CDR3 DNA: TGTGCCAGCAGCTTGGACTCAGGCACAGATACGCAGTATTTT; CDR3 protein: CASSLDSGTDTQYF
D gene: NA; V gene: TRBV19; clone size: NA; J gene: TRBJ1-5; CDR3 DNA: TGTGCCAGTAGAGTGCGTCGGAATCAGCCCCAGCATTTT; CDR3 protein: CASRVRRNQPQHF
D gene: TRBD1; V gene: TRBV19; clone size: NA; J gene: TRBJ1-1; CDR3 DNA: TGTGCCAGTAGTAGGTGGGACAGGGGTCACACTGAAGCTTTCTTT; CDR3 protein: CASSRWDRGHTEAFF
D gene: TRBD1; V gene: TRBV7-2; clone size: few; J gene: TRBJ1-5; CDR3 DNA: TGTGCCAGCAGCCCGGACAGGGGGGGCAATCAGCCCCAGCATTTT; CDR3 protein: CASSPDRGGNQPQHF
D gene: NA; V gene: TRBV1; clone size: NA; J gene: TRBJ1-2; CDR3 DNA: TGCACCAGCAGCCAAGATTGGGTTGGCTACACCTTC; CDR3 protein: CTSSQDWVGYTF
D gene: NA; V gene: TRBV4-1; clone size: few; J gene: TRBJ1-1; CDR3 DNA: TGCGCCAGCAGCCAAGATGGATCGGCGAACACTGAAGCTTTCTTT; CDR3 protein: CASSQDGSANTEAFF
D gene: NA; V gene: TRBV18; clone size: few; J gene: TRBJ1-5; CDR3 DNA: TGTGCCAGCTCACCAAAAGCCAGGGAAGCCAGCAATCAGCCCCAGCATTTT; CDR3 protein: CASSPKAREASNQPQHF
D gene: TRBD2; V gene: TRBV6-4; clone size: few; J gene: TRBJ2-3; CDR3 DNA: TGTGCCAGCAGCGCTAGCGGGGGCACAGATACGCAGTATTTT; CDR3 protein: CASSASGGTDTQYF
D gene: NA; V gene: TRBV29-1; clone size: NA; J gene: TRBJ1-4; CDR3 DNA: TGCAGCGTTCGTCGGGGTTCTGGAGAAAAACTGTTTTTT; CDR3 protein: CSVRRGSGEKLFF
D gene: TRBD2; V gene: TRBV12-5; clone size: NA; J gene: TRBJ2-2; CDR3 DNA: TGTGCTAGTGGTCCCACTAGCGGGAGATATTCCGGGGAGCTGTTTTTT; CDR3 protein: CASGPTSGRYSGELFF
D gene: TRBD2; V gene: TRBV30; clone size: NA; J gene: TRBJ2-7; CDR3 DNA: TGTGCCTTAAGCGGGGAGTCCTACGAGCAGTACTTC; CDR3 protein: CALSGESYEQYF
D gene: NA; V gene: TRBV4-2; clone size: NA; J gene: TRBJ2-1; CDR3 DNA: TGTGCCAGCAGCCGGGACACAACCTACAATGAGCAGTTCTTC; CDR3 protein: CASSRDTTYNEQFF
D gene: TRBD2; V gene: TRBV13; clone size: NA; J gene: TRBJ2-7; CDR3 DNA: TGTGCCAGCAGCTTAACGGGACTAACCTACGAGCAGTACTTC; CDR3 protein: CASSLTGLTYEQYF
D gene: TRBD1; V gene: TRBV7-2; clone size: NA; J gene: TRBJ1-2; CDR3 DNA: TGTGCCAGCAGCTTGGGACAGGTTAGGGGCTACACCTTC; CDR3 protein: CASSLGQVRGYTF
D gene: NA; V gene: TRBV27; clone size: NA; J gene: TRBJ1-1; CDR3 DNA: TGTGCCAGCAGTCAATTACAGGGCCCTGAAGCTTTCTTT; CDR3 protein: CASSQLQGPEAFF
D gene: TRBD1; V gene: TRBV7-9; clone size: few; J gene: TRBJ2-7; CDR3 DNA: TGTGCCAGCCGGGACAGGGCCTACGAGCAGTACTTC; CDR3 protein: CASRDRAYEQYF
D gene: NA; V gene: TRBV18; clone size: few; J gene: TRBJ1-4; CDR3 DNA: TGTGCCAGCTACGGCGAAGTTGCAACTAATGAAAAACTGTTTTTT; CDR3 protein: CASYGEVATNEKLFF
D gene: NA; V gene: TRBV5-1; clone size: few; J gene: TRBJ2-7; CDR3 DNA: TGCGCCAGCAGGACAGATACCGCCGCCTACGAGCAGTACTTC; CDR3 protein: CASRTDTAAYEQYF
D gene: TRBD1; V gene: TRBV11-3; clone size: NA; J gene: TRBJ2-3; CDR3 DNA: TGTGCCAGCAGCCGCGGACAGGTGTCAGATACGCAGTATTTT; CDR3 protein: CASSRGQVSDTQYF
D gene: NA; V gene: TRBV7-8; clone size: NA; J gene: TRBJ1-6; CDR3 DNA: TGTGCCAGCAGCTTAGAGACAGGATTCGGTTCACCCCTCCACTTT; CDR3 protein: CASSLETGFGSPLHF
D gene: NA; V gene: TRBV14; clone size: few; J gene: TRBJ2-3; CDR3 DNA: TGTGCCAGCAGCCATCATGGGGGGCGCGGCACAGATACGCAGTATTTT; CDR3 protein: CASSHHGGRGTDTQYF
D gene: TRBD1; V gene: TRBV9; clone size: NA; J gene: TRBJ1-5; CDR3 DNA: TGTGCCAGCAGCGTCAGGGGGCATCAGCCCCAGCATTTT; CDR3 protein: CASSVRGHQPQHF
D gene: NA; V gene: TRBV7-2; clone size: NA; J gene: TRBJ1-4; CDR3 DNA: TGTGCCAGCAGCTTAATTTCCGGTAAAGAAAAACTGTTTTTT; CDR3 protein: CASSLISGKEKLFF
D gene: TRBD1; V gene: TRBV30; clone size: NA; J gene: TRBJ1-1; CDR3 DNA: TGTGCCTGGGCGGGACAGGGGTCGGGGGTTAGGGGCACTGAAGCTTTCTTT; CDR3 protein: CAWAGQGSGVRGTEAFF
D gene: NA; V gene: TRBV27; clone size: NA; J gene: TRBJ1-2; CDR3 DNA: TGTGCCAGCAGTTTATCCCGACAGCGGCATGGCTACACCTTC; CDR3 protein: CASSLSRQRHGYTF
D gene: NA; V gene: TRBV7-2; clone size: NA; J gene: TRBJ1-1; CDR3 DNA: TGTGCCAGCAGCTTAGTGGCCGTTATGAACACTGAAGCTTTCTTT; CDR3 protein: CASSLVAVMNTEAFF
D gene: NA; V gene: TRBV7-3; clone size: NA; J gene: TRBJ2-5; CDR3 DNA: TGTGCCAGCAGCTTAGATGGCGAGACCCAGTACTTC; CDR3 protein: CASSLDGETQYF
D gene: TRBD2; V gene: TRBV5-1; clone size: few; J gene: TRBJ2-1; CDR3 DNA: TGCGCCAGCAGCTTGGGGCAACCGGGACTAGCGGTATACAATGAGCAGTTCTTC; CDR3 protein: CASSLGQPGLAVYNEQFF
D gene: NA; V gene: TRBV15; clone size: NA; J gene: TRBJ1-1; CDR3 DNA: TGTGCCACCAGCAGAGAGGGGTCGAGGAACACTGAAGCTTTCTTT; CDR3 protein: CATSREGSRNTEAFF
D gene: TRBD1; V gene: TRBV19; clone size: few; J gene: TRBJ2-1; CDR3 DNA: TGTGCCAGTAGTGTGGCCGGGACAGCCTCCTACAATGAGCAGTTCTTC; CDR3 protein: CASSVAGTASYNEQFF
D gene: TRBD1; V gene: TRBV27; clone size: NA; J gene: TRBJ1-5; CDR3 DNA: TGTGCCAGCAGTTTACAGGGGGGGGCCCAGCATTTT; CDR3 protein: CASSLQGGAQHF
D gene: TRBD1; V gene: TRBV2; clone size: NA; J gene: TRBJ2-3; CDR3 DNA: TGTGCCAACCCCCGGACAGGGGGCTTCACAGATACGCAGTATTTT; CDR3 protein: CANPRTGGFTDTQYF
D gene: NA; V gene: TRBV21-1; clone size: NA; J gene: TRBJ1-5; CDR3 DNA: TGTGCCAGCAGCAATGGGAGGGGCCTACATCAGCCCCAGCATTTT; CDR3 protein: CASSNGRGLHQPQHF
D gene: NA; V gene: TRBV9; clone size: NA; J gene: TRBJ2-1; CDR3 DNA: TGTGCCAGCAGCGCTAGAAATGAGCAGTTCTTC; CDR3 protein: CASSARNEQFF
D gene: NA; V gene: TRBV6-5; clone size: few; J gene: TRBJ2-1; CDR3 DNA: TGTGCCAGCAGACCGGTCTCCTACAATGAGCAGTTCTTC; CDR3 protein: CASRPVSYNEQFF
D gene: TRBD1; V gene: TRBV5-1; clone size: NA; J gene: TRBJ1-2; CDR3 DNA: TGCGCCAGCAAGACAGGGTCATCTGGCGGCTACACCTTC; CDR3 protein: CASKTGSSGGYTF
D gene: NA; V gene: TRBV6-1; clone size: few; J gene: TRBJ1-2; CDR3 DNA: TGTGCCAGCAGTGAGACGGTCAACTATGGCTACACCTTC; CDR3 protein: CASSETVNYGYTF